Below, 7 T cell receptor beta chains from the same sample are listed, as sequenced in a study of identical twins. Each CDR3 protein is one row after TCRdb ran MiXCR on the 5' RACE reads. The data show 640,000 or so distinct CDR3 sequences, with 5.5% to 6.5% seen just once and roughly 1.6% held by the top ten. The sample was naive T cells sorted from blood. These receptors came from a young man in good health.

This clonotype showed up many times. The CDR3 region is CASSPQAGNTGNTIYF. The DNA of the CDR3 is TGTGCCAGCTCACCACAAGCGGGGAACACTGGAAACACCATATATTTT. The chain joins TRBV18 to TRBJ1-3; no reliable D call. With 1 base removed from V and 2 bases from J, the gap between germline ends came to 12 bases. The CDR3 has 16 amino acids. Germline V CDR1 and CDR2: KGHSH, LQKENI.

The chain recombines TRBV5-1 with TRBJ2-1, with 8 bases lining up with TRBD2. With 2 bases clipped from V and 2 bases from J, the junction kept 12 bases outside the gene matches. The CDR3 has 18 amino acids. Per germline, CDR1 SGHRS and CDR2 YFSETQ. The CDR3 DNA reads TGCGCCAGCAGCTTCACTCTAGGAGCGGGAGTTCCCTACAATGAGCAGTTCTTC. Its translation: CASSFTLGAGVPYNEQFF.

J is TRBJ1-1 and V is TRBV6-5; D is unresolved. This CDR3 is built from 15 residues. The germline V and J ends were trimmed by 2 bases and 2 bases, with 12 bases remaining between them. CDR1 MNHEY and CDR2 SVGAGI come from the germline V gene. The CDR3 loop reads CASSYPVGPNTEAFF. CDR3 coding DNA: TGTGCCAGCAGTTACCCCGTAGGCCCAAACACTGAAGCTTTCTTT.

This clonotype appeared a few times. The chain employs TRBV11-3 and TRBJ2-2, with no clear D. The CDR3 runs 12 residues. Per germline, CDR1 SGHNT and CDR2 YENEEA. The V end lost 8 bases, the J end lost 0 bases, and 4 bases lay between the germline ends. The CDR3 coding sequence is TGTGCCAGCCTAACGAACACCGGGGAGCTGTTTTTT. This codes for CASLTNTGELFF.

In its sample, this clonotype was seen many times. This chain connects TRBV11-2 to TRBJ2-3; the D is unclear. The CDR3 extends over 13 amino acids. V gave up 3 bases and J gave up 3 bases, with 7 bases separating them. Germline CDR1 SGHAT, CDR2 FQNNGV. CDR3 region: CASSFARTDTQYF. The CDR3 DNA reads TGTGCCAGCAGCTTTGCGAGAACAGATACGCAGTATTTT.

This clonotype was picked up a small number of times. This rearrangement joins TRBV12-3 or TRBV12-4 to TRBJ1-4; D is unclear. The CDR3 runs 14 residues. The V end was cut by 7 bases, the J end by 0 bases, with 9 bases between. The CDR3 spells CASNRAATNEKLFF. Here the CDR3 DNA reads TGTGCCAGCAATAGGGCCGCAACTAATGAAAAACTGTTTTTT.

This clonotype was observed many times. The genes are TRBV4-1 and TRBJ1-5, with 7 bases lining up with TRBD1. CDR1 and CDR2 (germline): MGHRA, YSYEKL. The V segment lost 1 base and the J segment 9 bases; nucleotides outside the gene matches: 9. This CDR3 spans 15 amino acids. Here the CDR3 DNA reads TGCGCCAGCAGCCAAGTCGGGACAGACACCCGGCCCCAGCATTTT. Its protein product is CASSQVGTDTRPQHF.